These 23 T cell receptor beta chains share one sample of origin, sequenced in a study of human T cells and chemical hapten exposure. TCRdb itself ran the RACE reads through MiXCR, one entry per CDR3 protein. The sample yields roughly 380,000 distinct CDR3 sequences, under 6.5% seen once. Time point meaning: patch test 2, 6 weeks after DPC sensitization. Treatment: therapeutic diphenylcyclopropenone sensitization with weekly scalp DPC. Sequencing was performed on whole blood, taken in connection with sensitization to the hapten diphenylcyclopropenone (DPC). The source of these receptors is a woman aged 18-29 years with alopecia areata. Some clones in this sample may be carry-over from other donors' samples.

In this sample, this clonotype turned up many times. For the CDR3, the DNA is TGTGCCAGCAGAAGCGGGGGCACAGATACGCAGTATTTT. Amino acid sequence: CASRSGGTDTQYF. The gene calls are TRBV12-3 or TRBV12-4 and TRBJ2-3; 7 positions agree with TRBD2. The CDR3 contains 13 residues. V lost 6 bases, J lost 1 base, and 1 base stayed unmatched.

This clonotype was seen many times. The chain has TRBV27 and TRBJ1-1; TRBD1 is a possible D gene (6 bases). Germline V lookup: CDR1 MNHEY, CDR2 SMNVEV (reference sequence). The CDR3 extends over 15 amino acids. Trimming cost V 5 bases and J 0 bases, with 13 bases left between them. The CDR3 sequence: CASSTDRRMNTEAFF. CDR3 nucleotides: TGTGCCAGCAGTACAGACAGGAGAATGAACACTGAAGCTTTCTTT.

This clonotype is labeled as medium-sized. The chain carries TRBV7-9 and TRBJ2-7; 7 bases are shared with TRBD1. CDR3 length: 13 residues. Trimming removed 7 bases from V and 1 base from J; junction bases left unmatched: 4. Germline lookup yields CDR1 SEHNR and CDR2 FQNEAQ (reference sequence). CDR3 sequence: CASIETGSYEQYF. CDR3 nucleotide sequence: TGTGCCAGCATCGAGACAGGGTCCTACGAGCAGTACTTC.

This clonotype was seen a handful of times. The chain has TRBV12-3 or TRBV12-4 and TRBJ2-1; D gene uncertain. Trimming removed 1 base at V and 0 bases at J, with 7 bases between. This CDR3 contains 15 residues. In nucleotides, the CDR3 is TGTGCCAGCAGTTTAGTAGAGAGCTCCTACAATGAGCAGTTCTTC. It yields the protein CASSLVESSYNEQFF.

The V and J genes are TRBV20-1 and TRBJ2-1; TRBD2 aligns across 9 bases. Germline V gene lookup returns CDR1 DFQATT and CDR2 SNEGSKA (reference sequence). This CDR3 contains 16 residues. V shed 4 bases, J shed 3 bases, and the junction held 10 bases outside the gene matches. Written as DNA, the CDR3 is TGCAGTGCTAAAAATATAGCGGGGGCGGACTACAATGAGCAGTTCTTC. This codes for CSAKNIAGADYNEQFF.

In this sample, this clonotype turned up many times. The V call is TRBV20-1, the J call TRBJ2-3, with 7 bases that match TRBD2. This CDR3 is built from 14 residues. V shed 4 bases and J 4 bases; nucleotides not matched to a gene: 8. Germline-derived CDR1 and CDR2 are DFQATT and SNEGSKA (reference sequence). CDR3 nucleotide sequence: TGCAGTGCTACTTTGGCGGGGGTCCCAGATACGCAGTATTTT. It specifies CSATLAGVPDTQYF.

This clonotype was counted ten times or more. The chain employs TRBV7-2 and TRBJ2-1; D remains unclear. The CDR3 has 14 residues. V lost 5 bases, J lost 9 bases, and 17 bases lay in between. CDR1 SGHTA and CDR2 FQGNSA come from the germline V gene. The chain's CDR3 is CASSPHGRSVEQFF. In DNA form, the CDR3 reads TGTGCCAGCAGCCCCCACGGCAGAAGCGTTGAGCAGTTCTTC.

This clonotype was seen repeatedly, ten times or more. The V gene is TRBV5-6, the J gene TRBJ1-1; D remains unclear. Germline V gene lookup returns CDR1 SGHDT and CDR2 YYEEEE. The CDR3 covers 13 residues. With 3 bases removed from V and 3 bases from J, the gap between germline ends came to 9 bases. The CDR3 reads CASSSQLDTEAFF. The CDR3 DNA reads TGTGCCAGCAGCTCCCAATTGGACACTGAAGCTTTCTTT.

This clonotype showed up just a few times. The CDR3 loop is CASSIEDSYNEQFF. The CDR3 nucleotides are TGTGCCAGTAGTATTGAGGACAGCTACAATGAGCAGTTCTTC. The chain joins TRBV19 to TRBJ2-1; weak D call: TRBD1 (6 bases). The length of the CDR3 is 14 residues. V lost 3 bases, J lost 3 bases, and 9 bases lay in between. Germline lookup yields CDR1 LNHDA and CDR2 SQIVND (reference sequence).

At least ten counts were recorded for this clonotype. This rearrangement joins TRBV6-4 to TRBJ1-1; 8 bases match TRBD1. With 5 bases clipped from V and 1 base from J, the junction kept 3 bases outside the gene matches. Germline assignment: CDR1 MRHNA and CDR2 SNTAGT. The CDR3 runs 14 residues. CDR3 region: CASSPGGWNTEAFF. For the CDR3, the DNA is TGTGCCAGCAGTCCAGGGGGCTGGAACACTGAAGCTTTCTTT.

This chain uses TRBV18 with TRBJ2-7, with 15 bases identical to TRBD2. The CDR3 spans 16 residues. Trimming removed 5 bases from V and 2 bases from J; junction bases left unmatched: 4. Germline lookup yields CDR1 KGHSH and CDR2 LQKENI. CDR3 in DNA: TGTGCCAGCTCAGGGACTAGCGGGGGGATGACCTACGAGCAGTACTTC. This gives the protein CASSGTSGGMTYEQYF.

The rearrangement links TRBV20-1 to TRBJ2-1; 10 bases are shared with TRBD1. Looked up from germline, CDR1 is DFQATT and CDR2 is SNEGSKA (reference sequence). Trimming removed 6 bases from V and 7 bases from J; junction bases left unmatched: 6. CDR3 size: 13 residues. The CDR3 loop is CSAPGQGLNEQFF. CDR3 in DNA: TGCAGTGCCCCGGGACAGGGGTTGAATGAGCAGTTCTTC.

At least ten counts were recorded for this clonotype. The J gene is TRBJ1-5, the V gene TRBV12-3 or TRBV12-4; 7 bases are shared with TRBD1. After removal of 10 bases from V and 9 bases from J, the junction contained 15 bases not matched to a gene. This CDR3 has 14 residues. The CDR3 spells CATKTGTAWGPQHF. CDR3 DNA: TGTGCCACCAAGACGGGGACAGCCTGGGGGCCCCAGCATTTT.

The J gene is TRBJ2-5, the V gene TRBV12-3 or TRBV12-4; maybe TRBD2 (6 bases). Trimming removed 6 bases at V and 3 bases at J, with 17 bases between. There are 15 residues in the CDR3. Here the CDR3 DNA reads TGTGCCAGCAGCCCTGGCTTCGGGGAGGAAGAGACCCAGTACTTC. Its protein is CASSPGFGEEETQYF.

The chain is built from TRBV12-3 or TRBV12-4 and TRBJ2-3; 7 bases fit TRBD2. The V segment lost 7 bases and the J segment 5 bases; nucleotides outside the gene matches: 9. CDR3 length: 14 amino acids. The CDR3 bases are TGTGCCAGCATCTGGGGAGGGCTCGGAGATACGCAGTATTTT. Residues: CASIWGGLGDTQYF.

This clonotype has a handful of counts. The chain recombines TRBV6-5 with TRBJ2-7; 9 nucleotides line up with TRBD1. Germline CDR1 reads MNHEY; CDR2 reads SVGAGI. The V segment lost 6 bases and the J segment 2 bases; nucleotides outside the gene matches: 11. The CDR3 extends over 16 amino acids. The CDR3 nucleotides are TGTGCCAGCAGAAAGAAGCCGGGACAGGGTCCCTACGAGCAGTACTTC. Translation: CASRKKPGQGPYEQYF.

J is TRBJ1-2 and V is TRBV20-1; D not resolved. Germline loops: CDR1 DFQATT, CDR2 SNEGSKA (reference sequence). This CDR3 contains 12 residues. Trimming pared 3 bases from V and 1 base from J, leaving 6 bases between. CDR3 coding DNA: TGCAGTGCTAGTGGAATTAACTATGGCTACACCTTC. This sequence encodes CSASGINYGYTF.

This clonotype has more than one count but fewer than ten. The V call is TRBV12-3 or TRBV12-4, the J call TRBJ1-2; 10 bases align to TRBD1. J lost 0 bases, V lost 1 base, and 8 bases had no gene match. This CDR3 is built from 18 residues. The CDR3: CASSLGRPTGGPNYGYTF. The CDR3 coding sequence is TGTGCCAGCAGTTTAGGGCGACCGACAGGGGGCCCTAACTATGGCTACACCTTC.

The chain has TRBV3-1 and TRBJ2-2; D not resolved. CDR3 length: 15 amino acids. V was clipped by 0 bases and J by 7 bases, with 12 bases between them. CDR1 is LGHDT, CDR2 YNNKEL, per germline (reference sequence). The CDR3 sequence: CASSQELPSIGELFF. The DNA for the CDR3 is TGTGCCAGCAGCCAAGAACTACCGTCGATCGGGGAGCTGTTTTTT.

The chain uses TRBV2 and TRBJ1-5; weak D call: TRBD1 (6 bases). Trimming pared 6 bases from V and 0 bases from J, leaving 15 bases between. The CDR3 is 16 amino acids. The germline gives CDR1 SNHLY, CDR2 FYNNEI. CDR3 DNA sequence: TGTGCCAGCAGGGAGGACAGTTCCCTTAGCAATCAGCCCCAGCATTTT. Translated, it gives CASREDSSLSNQPQHF.

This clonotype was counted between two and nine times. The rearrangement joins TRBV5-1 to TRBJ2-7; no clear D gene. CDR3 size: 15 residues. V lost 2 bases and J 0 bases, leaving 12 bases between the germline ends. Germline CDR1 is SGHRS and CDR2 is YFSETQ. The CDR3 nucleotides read TGCGCCAGCAGCTTCGTCCATAAGGGCTCCTACGAGCAGTACTTC. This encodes CASSFVHKGSYEQYF.

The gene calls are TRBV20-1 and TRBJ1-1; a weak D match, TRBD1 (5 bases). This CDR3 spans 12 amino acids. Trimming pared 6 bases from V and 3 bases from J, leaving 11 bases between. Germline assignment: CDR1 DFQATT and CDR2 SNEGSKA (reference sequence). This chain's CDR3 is CSATQTDTEAFF. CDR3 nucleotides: TGCAGTGCCACCCAGACAGACACTGAAGCTTTCTTT.

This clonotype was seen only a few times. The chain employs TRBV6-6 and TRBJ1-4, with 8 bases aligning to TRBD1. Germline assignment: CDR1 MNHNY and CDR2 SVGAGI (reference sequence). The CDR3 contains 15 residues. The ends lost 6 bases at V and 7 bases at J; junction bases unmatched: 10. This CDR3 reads CASRGTGTGGEKLFF. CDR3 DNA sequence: TGTGCCAGCAGGGGGACCGGGACAGGAGGTGAAAAACTGTTTTTT.